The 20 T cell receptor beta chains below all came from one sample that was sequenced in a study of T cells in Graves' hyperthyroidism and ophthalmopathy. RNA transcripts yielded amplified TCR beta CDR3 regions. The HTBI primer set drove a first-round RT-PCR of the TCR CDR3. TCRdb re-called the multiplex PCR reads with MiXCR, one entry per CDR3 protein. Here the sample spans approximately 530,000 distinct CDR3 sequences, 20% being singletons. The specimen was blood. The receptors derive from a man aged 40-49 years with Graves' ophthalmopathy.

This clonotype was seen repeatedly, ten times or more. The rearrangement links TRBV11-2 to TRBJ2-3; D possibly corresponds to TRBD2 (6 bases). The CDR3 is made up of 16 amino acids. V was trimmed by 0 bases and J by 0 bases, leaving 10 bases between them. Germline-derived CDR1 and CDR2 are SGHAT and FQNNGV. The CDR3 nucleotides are TGTGCCAGCAGCTTAGATTTGGGACTTAGCACAGATACGCAGTATTTT. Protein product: CASSLDLGLSTDTQYF.

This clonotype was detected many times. CDR3 sequence: CASSLGDSTDTQYF. The CDR3 coding sequence is TGCGCCAGCAGCTTGGGGGATAGCACAGATACGCAGTATTTT. The gene calls are TRBV5-1 and TRBJ2-3, with D unresolved. Trimming took off 0 bases at V and 0 bases at J, with 5 bases between the two ends. From germline, CDR1 is SGHRS and CDR2 YFSETQ. CDR3 length: 14 residues. The full variable domain, in which reference TRBV5-1 and TRBJ2-3 provide the parts outside the CDR3, is KAGVTQTPRYLIKTRGQQVTLSCSPISGHRSVSWYQQTPGQGLQFLFEYFSETQRNKGNFPGRFSGRQFSNSRSEMNVSTLELGDSALYLCASSLGDSTDTQYFGPGTRLTVL.

This chain's CDR3 is CASGLWGNQGYTF. CDR3 bases: TGTGCTAGTGGTTTGTGGGGAAATCAGGGCTACACCTTC. The chain uses TRBV12-5 and TRBJ1-2; D is ambiguous. The V gene's germline CDR1 is LGHNT and CDR2 FRNRAP. This CDR3 spans 13 amino acids. V shed 2 bases and J shed 8 bases, with 12 bases lying between them.

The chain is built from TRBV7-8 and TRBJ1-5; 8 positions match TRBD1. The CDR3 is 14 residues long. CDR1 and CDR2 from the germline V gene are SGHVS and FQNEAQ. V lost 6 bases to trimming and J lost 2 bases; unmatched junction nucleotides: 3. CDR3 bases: TGTGCCAGCAGAACGGACAGGGGCAATCAGCCCCAGCATTTT. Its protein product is CASRTDRGNQPQHF.

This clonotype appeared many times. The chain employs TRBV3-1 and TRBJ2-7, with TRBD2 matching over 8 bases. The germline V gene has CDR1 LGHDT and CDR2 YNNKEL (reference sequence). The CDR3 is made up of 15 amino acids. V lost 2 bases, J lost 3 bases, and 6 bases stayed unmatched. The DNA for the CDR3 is TGTGCCAGCAGCCAACGGGGAGCGGGGGTCTACGAGCAGTACTTC. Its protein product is CASSQRGAGVYEQYF.

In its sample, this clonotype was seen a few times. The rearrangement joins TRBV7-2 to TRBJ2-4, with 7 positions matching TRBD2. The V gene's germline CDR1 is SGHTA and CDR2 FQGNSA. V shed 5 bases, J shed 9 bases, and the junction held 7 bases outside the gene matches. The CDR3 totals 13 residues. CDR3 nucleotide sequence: TGTGCCAGCAGCCCTGGGGAGGGAGGCATTCAGTACTTC. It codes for CASSPGEGGIQYF.

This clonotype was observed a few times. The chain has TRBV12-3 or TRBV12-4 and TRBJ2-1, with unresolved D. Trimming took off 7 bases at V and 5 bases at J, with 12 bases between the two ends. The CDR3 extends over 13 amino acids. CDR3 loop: CASKSGLDNEQFF. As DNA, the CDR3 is TGTGCCAGCAAGTCCGGATTGGACAATGAGCAGTTCTTC.

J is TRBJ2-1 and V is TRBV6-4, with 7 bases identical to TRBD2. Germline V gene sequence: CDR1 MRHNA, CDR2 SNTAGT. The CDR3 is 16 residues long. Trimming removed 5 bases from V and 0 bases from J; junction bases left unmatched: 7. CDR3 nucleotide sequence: TGTGCCAGCAGTCCGACCCGGGACTACTCCTACAATGAGCAGTTCTTC. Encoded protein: CASSPTRDYSYNEQFF.

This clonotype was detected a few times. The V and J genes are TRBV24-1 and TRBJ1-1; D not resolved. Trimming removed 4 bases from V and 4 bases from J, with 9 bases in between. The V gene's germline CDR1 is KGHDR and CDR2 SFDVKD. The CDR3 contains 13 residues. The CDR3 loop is CATSEAGGTEAFF. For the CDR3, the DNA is TGTGCCACCAGTGAAGCTGGAGGCACTGAAGCTTTCTTT.

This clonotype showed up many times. CDR3 DNA: TGTGCCAGCAGTGAGGGAGGCACGGATCAGCCCCAGCATTTT. It is translated as CASSEGGTDQPQHF. V usage is TRBV6-1 and J usage is TRBJ1-5, with D unclear. Germline V CDR1 and CDR2: MNHNS, SASEGT. This CDR3 has 14 amino acids. The ends were cut back, 3 bases at V and 5 bases at J, with 11 bases in the middle.

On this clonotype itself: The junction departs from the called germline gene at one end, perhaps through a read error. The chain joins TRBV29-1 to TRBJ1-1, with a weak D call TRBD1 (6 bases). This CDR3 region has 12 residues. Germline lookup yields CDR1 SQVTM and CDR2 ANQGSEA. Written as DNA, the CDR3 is TGCAGCGTTTACAGGGTGAAGACTGAAGCTTTCTTT. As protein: CSVYRVKTEAFF. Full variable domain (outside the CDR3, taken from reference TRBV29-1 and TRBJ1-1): SAVISQKPSRDICQRGTSLTIQCQVDSQVTMMFWYRQQPGQSLTLIATANQGSEATYESGFVIDKFPISRPNLTFSTLTVSNMSPEDSSIYLCSVYRVKTEAFFGQGTRLTVV.

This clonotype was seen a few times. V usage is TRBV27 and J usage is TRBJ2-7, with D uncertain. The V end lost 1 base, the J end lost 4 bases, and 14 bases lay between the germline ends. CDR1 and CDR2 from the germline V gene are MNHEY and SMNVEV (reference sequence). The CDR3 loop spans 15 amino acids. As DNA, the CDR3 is TGTGCCAGCAGTTTATGGGCAGAAAGAGCTTACGAGCAGTACTTC. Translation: CASSLWAERAYEQYF.

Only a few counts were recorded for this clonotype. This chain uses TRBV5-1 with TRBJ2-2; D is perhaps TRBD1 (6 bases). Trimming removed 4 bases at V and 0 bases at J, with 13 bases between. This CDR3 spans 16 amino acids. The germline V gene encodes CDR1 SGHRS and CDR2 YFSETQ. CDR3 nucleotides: TGCGCCAGCAGCCAGGGGAAGGCGGCGAACACCGGGGAGCTGTTTTTT. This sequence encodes CASSQGKAANTGELFF.

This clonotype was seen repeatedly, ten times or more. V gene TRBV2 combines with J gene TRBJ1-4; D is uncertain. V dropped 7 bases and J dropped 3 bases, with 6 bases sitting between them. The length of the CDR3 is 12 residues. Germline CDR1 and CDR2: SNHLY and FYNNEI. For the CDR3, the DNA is TGTGCCAGCACGGACCCTAATGAAAAACTGTTTTTT. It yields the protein CASTDPNEKLFF.

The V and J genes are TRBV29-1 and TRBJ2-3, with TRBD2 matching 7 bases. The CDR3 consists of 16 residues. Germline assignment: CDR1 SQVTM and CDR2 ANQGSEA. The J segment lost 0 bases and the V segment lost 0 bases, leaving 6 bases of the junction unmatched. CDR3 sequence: CSVEDPGGYSTDTQYF. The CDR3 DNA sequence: TGCAGCGTTGAAGACCCCGGGGGGTATAGCACAGATACGCAGTATTTT.

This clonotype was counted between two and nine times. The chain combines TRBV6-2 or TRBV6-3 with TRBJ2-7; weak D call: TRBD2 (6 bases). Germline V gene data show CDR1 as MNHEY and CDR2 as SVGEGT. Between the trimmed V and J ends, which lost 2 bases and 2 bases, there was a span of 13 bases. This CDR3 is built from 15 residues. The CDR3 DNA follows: TGTGCCAGCAGTTACCCCTTGGGGGGTACCTACGAGCAGTACTTC. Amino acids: CASSYPLGGTYEQYF.

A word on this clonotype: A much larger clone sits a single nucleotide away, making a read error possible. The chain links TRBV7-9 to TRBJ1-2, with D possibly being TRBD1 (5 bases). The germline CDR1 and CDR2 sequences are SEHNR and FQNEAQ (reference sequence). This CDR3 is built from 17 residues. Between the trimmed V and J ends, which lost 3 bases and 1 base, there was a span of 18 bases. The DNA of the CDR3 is TGTGCCAGCAGCTTTGGCGGCAGGTGGACACTTAACTATGGCTACACCTTC. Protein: CASSFGGRWTLNYGYTF.

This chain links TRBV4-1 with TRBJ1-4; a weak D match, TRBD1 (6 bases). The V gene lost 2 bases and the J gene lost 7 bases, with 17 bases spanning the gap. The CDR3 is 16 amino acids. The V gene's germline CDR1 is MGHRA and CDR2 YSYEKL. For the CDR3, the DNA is TGCGCCAGCAGCCAACCTCCCACAGGGAAGAGTGAAAAACTGTTTTTT. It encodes CASSQPPTGKSEKLFF.

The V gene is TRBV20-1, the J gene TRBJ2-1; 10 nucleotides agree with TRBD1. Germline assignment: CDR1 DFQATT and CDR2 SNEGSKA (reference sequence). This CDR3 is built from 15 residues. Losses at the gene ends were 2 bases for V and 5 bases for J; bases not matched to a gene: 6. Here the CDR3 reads CSARRSGTGDNEQFF. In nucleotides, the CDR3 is TGCAGTGCTAGACGGAGCGGGACAGGGGACAATGAGCAGTTCTTC.

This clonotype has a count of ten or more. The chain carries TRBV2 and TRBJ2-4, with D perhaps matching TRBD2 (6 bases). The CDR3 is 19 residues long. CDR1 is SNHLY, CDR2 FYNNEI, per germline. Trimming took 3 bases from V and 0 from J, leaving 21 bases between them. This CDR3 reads CASSDVWLPGSLAKNIQYF. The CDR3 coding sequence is TGTGCCAGCAGTGATGTATGGCTACCCGGGAGTCTAGCCAAAAACATTCAGTACTTC.